Presented here are 8 T cell receptor beta chains from one specimen sequenced in a study of blood T cell repertoires in COVID-19. Repertoires were generated with immunoSEQ multiplex PCR, while TCRdb's copy carries only in-frame clones and drops some. In the table there are roughly 300,000 clones, roughly 86% of which are singletons. Sequenced sample: peripheral blood. The receptors stem from a woman aged 45-60 years who had recovered from COVID-19.

As regards this clone: Other DNA variants within this sample encode the same CDR3. J is TRBJ2-5 and V is TRBV3-1 (or the pseudogene TRBV3-2); TRBD1 matches at 7 bases. V dropped 2 bases and J dropped 1; count of bases not matched to a gene: 4. The CDR3 spans 15 residues. Per germline, CDR1 LGHDT and CDR2 YNNKEL (reference sequence). CDR3: CASSQTGTVQETQYF. The CDR3 DNA sequence: TGTGCCAGCAGCCAAACCGGGACAGTCCAAGAGACCCAGTACTTC.

The chain has TRBV3-1 (or the pseudogene TRBV3-2) and TRBJ1-5, with TRBD1 matching 7 bases. The germline V gene encodes CDR1 LGHDT and CDR2 YNNKEL (reference sequence). This CDR3 comprises 16 residues. V was clipped by 1 base and J by 4 bases; unmatched bases: 7. CDR3 bases: TGTGCCAGCAGCCAAGCCGGGCAGGGGGTGAATCAGCCCCAGCATTTT. Protein sequence: CASSQAGQGVNQPQHF.

The chain has TRBV19 and TRBJ1-2; D is perhaps TRBD1 (6 bases). The CDR3 extends over 14 amino acids. Trimming removed 6 bases at V and 3 bases at J, with 14 bases between. CDR1 is LNHDA, CDR2 SQIVND, per germline (reference sequence). The CDR3 DNA reads as TGTGCCAGTAGCACAGGGTTTCCGGACTATGGCTACACCTTC. Translation gives CASSTGFPDYGYTF.

The V gene is TRBV4-3, the J gene TRBJ2-6, with a possible D match to TRBD1 (6 bases). V was trimmed by 0 bases and J by 2 bases, leaving 8 bases between them. This CDR3 has 16 amino acids. CDR1 LGHNA and CDR2 YSLEER come from the germline V gene. CDR3 nucleotide sequence: TGCGCCAGCAGCCAAGACGCAGGGGCTGGGGCCAACGTCCTGACTTTC. Its protein product is CASSQDAGAGANVLTF.

V usage is TRBV10-3 and J usage is TRBJ1-1; D unclear. Germline V gene data show CDR1 as ENHRY and CDR2 as SYGVKD. The CDR3 covers 12 residues. The V gene lost 3 bases and the J gene lost 7 bases, with 9 bases spanning the gap. For the CDR3, the DNA is TGTGCCATCAGTGAAGAGCTTCATGAAGCTTTCTTT. This codes for CAISEELHEAFF.

The V call is TRBV28, the J call TRBJ2-7, with 13 bases identical to TRBD2. From germline, CDR1 is MDHEN and CDR2 SYDVKM. Trimming removed 6 bases from V and 7 bases from J; junction bases left unmatched: 6. The CDR3 is 14 amino acids. The CDR3 is CASRMGLAGREQYF. CDR3 DNA sequence: TGTGCCAGCAGGATGGGACTAGCGGGAAGGGAGCAGTACTTC.

This CDR3 reads CATRGAQGEDYGYTF. CDR3 DNA sequence: TGTGCCACGCGTGGGGCGCAGGGGGAGGACTATGGCTACACCTTC. The chain employs TRBV10-3 and TRBJ1-2; 7 positions agree with TRBD1. This CDR3 contains 15 residues. Germline CDR1 is ENHRY and CDR2 is SYGVKD. The V segment lost 10 bases and the J segment 3 bases; nucleotides outside the gene matches: 14.

This chain uses TRBV27 with TRBJ2-7, with 8 bases lining up with TRBD2. Germline loops: CDR1 MNHEY, CDR2 SMNVEV (reference sequence). CDR3 size: 15 residues. Unmatched junction bases numbered 13, after V lost 6 bases and J lost 6 bases. In nucleotides, the CDR3 is TGTGCCAGCAGCCCCCGACGAGCGGGAGACTCCGAGCAGTACTTC. Its protein product is CASSPRRAGDSEQYF.